The 32 T cell receptor beta chains below were found in one sample sequenced in a study of blood T cell repertoires in COVID-19. TCRdb's table, derived via immunoSEQ multiplex PCR, lists solely in-frame clones and lacks some. The sample lists roughly 4,600 clones, approximately 91% occurring once. Sequenced material: peripheral blood. The receptors were sampled from a woman of 80 years or more with acute or convalescent COVID-19.

The CDR3 spells CASSARVPTENTEAFF. CDR3 nucleotides: TGTGCCAGCTCAGCACGAGTTCCTACAGAGAACACTGAAGCTTTCTTT. The chain links TRBV18 to TRBJ1-1; D is uncertain. V was trimmed by 5 bases and J by 1 base, leaving 17 bases between them. Looked up from germline, CDR1 is KGHSH and CDR2 is LQKENI. The CDR3 has 16 residues.

The V call is TRBV18, the J call TRBJ1-1; tentative D call: TRBD1 (6 bases). The CDR3 consists of 12 residues. Trimming pared 2 bases from V and 8 bases from J, leaving 9 bases between. Germline assignment: CDR1 KGHSH and CDR2 LQKENI. The CDR3 sequence: CASSPKDREAFF. As DNA, the CDR3 is TGTGCCAGCTCACCAAAAGACAGGGAAGCTTTCTTT.

The DNA of the CDR3 is TGTGCCAGCAGCCTACCCAGTCCCAGGGTTATAGCTTTCTTT. This gives the protein CASSLPSPRVIAFF. The chain carries TRBV28 and TRBJ1-1, with a possible D match to TRBD1 (5 bases). Between the trimmed V and J ends, which lost 6 bases and 10 bases, there was a span of 21 bases. The CDR3 totals 14 residues. Germline V CDR1 and CDR2: MDHEN, SYDVKM.

The rearrangement uses TRBV7-3 and TRBJ2-3; 7 bases align to TRBD2. V gave up 5 bases and J gave up 5 bases; unmatched junction bases: 7. The CDR3 is 14 residues long. CDR1 is SGHTA and CDR2 is FQGTGA in the germline V gene. The CDR3 DNA reads as TGTGCCAGCAGCCCAGGACTAGGTCGAGATACGCAGTATTTT. Protein sequence: CASSPGLGRDTQYF.

This clone occurred a few times. The chain recombines TRBV30 with TRBJ1-2; tentative D call: TRBD1 (5 bases). CDR1 and CDR2 from the germline V gene are GTSNPN and SVGIG (reference sequence). The CDR3 has 13 amino acids. V dropped 3 bases and J dropped 6 bases, with 14 bases sitting between them. Here the CDR3 reads CAWRGLGRDGYTF. The CDR3 DNA is TGTGCCTGGAGGGGGCTCGGGAGAGATGGCTACACCTTC.

The V call is TRBV3-1 (or the pseudogene TRBV3-2), the J call TRBJ1-4; no clear D. V was clipped by 4 bases and J by 12 bases, with 9 bases between them. The CDR3 extends over 11 amino acids. Germline V gene lookup returns CDR1 LGHDT and CDR2 YNNKEL (reference sequence). This CDR3 is CASSRREELFF. The CDR3 nucleotides read TGTGCCAGCAGCCGCCGGGAAGAACTGTTTTTT.

V gene TRBV6-4 combines with J gene TRBJ2-2; TRBD1 matches 7 bases. After removal of 6 bases from V and 6 bases from J, the junction contained 7 bases not matched to a gene. Looked up from germline, CDR1 is MRHNA and CDR2 is SNTAGT. The CDR3 runs to 14 residues. The CDR3 is CASSQYRGSGELFF. Here the CDR3 DNA reads TGTGCCAGCAGCCAATACAGGGGCTCCGGGGAGCTGTTTTTT.

CDR3: CASSETHSSPLHF. The DNA for the CDR3 is TGCGCCAGCAGTGAGACCCACAGTTCACCCCTCCACTTT. This chain joins TRBV10-2 and TRBJ1-6; D is uncertain. The CDR3 consists of 13 residues. Trimming cost V 2 bases and J 9 bases, with 8 bases left between them. The V gene's germline CDR1 is WSHSY and CDR2 SAAADI.

The chain couples TRBV5-1 to TRBJ1-1, with D tentatively TRBD1 (6 bases). The CDR3 spans 17 residues. In germline, CDR1 is SGHRS, CDR2 YFSETQ. Trimming took 0 bases from V and 3 from J, leaving 18 bases between them. Here the CDR3 DNA reads TGCGCCAGCAGCTTGGTTCCCACAGGGCGAGGGGACACTGAAGCTTTCTTT. This gives the protein CASSLVPTGRGDTEAFF.

The chain is built from TRBV12-3 or TRBV12-4 and TRBJ2-5; 7 positions match TRBD1. V lost 3 bases and J lost 5; bases outside the gene matches: 0. The CDR3 runs to 12 residues. For the CDR3, the DNA is TGTGCCAGCAGTTTGACAGGGGAGACCCAGTACTTC. Residues: CASSLTGETQYF.

The chain has TRBV28 and TRBJ1-4, with TRBD1 as a possible D gene (6 bases). CDR1 is MDHEN and CDR2 is SYDVKM in the germline V gene. The CDR3 consists of 13 residues. Trimming stripped 8 bases from V and 10 bases from J, with 17 bases between. The CDR3 nucleotides are TGTGCCAGCGGGGGCGCAGGGAGGGGAAAACTGTTTTTT. Encoded protein: CASGGAGRGKLFF. Looking up the rest from reference TRBV28 and TRBJ1-4 gives the full variable domain: DVKVTQSSRYLVKRTGEKVFLECVQDMDHENMFWYRQDPGLGLRLIYFSYDVKMKEKGDIPEGYSVSREKKERFSLILESASTNQTSMYLCASGGAGRGKLFFGSGTQLSVL.

CDR3 bases: TGCGCCAGCAGCACGGGACAGGGGGGGATCGATGAGCAGTTCTTC. Protein: CASSTGQGGIDEQFF. The chain recombines TRBV5-1 with TRBJ2-1; 11 bases are shared with TRBD1. The germline gives CDR1 SGHRS, CDR2 YFSETQ. The CDR3 has 15 amino acids. After removal of 4 bases from V and 8 bases from J, the junction contained 8 bases not matched to a gene.

This clone was observed a few times. The chain has TRBV7-9 and TRBJ2-6; D not certain. The ends were cut back, 5 bases at V and 0 bases at J, with 8 bases in the middle. Germline V gene data show CDR1 as SEHNR and CDR2 as FQNEAQ (reference sequence). The CDR3 sequence is 15 residues long. CDR3 coding DNA: TGTGCCAGCAGCCCAGTGATCTCTGGGGCCAACGTCCTGACTTTC. Translating it yields CASSPVISGANVLTF.

This chain connects TRBV19 to TRBJ2-5; 9 bases align to TRBD1. Trimming took 6 bases from V and 5 from J; bases not matched to a gene: 7. CDR1 is LNHDA and CDR2 is SQIVND in the germline V gene (reference sequence). This CDR3 contains 14 residues. CDR3 amino acids: CASRNTGGGETQYF. DNA of the CDR3: TGTGCCAGTAGGAATACAGGGGGCGGTGAGACCCAGTACTTC.

This clone appeared a single time. J is TRBJ1-1 and V is TRBV5-1, with unresolved D. The CDR3 has 14 amino acids. Trimming took off 0 bases at V and 0 bases at J, with 6 bases between the two ends. Germline V gene sequence: CDR1 SGHRS, CDR2 YFSETQ. The CDR3 nucleotides are TGCGCCAGCAGCTTGGCGTCTATGAACACTGAAGCTTTCTTT. It codes for CASSLASMNTEAFF. The whole variable domain, remainder taken from reference TRBV5-1 and TRBJ1-1, is KAGVTQTPRYLIKTRGQQVTLSCSPISGHRSVSWYQQTPGQGLQFLFEYFSETQRNKGNFPGRFSGRQFSNSRSEMNVSTLELGDSALYLCASSLASMNTEAFFGQGTRLTVV.

The chain links TRBV11-3 to TRBJ1-2; 8 positions match TRBD1. Germline V gives CDR1 SGHNT, CDR2 YENEEA. The CDR3 is 17 amino acids. V shed 2 bases, J shed 4 bases, and the junction held 12 bases outside the gene matches. For the CDR3, the DNA is TGTGCCAGCAGCTTACTGACAGGGGCCAAACGGCCCTATGGCTACACCTTC. Translated: CASSLLTGAKRPYGYTF.

The chain recombines TRBV7-6 with TRBJ2-7, with TRBD2 matching over 10 bases. The CDR3 loop spans 16 amino acids. V shed 2 bases, J shed 0 bases, and the junction held 4 bases outside the gene matches. Germline V lookup: CDR1 SGHVS, CDR2 FNYEAQ. This CDR3 reads CASSLTSGASSYEQYF. In DNA form, the CDR3 reads TGTGCCAGCAGCTTAACTAGCGGGGCGAGCTCCTACGAGCAGTACTTC.

The rearrangement uses TRBV18 and TRBJ1-5; D remains unclear. The germline V gene encodes CDR1 KGHSH and CDR2 LQKENI. The germline V and J ends were trimmed by 4 bases and 3 bases, with 13 bases remaining between them. This CDR3 contains 15 residues. The CDR3 bases are TGTGCCAGCTCACTTACGGGTCTAAACAATCAGCCCCAGCATTTT. Translation: CASSLTGLNNQPQHF.

This chain joins TRBV18 and TRBJ1-6; D remains unclear. CDR1 is KGHSH and CDR2 is LQKENI in the germline V gene. Trimming took off 6 bases at V and 9 bases at J, with 12 bases between the two ends. The CDR3 totals 13 residues. Here the CDR3 DNA reads TGTGCCAGCTCGCCGGGGAGTGGTTCACCCCTCCACTTT. This codes for CASSPGSGSPLHF. The full variable domain, its missing parts supplied by reference TRBV18 and TRBJ1-6, is NAGVMQNPRHLVRRRGQEARLRCSPMKGHSHVYWYRQLPEEGLKFMVYLQKENIIDESGMPKERFSAEFPKEGPSILRIQQVVRGDSAAYFCASSPGSGSPLHFGNGTRLTVT.

The chain has TRBV1 and TRBJ2-7; no check of the table's D call, TRBD2, against the DNA was made. TRBV1 has pseudogene status. The CDR3 consists of 13 residues. The CDR3: CTSGGDIRYEQYF. The CDR3, as DNA: TGCACCAGCGGGGGGGACATTCGCTACGAGCAGTACTTC.

The V gene is TRBV2, the J gene TRBJ2-7; a possible D gene is TRBD2 (5 bases). With 7 bases removed from V and 0 bases from J, the gap between germline ends came to 7 bases. The germline V gene encodes CDR1 SNHLY and CDR2 FYNNEI. This CDR3 comprises 12 residues. CDR3 DNA sequence: TGTGCCAGCAAAGCGGACTCCTACGAGCAGTACTTC. Translated: CASKADSYEQYF.

There are a few counts of this clone. The J gene is TRBJ2-3, the V gene TRBV21-1; TRBD2 is taken as the D call from the table, unchecked against the DNA. TRBV21-1 is reported as a pseudogene. This CDR3 contains 13 residues. CDR3: CVSGGAGTDTQYF. Written as DNA, the CDR3 is TGTGTCTCGGGGGGGGCTGGCACAGATACGCAGTATTTT.

V gene TRBV10-1 combines with J gene TRBJ2-7; possible D gene TRBD1, 5 bases. Per the germline V gene, CDR1 is WNHNN and CDR2 is SYGVQD (reference sequence). The V gene lost 0 bases and the J gene lost 6 bases, with 15 bases spanning the gap. The length of the CDR3 is 15 residues. The CDR3 DNA reads TGCGCCAGCAGTGAGTCTGGGCAGGGAATGGTCGAGCAGTACTTC. This sequence encodes CASSESGQGMVEQYF.

The chain uses TRBV2 and TRBJ1-2; maybe TRBD1 (6 bases). The ends were cut back, 8 bases at V and 11 bases at J, with 12 bases in the middle. CDR1 SNHLY and CDR2 FYNNEI come from the germline V gene. The CDR3 sequence is 10 residues long. The CDR3 sequence: CASGGSKYTF. The CDR3 nucleotides are TGTGCCAGCGGGGGCAGCAAGTACACCTTC.

This chain joins TRBV2 and TRBJ2-1, with 12 bases aligning to TRBD2. The CDR3 totals 15 residues. Germline V gene sequence: CDR1 SNHLY, CDR2 FYNNEI. Trimming at V came to 3 bases and at J to 8 bases, leaving 5 bases not matched to a gene. The DNA of the CDR3 is TGTGCCAGCAGTGAGCTAGCGGGGGGGGGCGATGAGCAGTTCTTC. This sequence encodes CASSELAGGGDEQFF.

This sequence joins TRBV29-1 and TRBJ2-5; 10 bases align to TRBD1. With V trimmed by 6 bases and J by 5 bases, 6 bases remained unmatched. Germline assignment: CDR1 SQVTM and CDR2 ANQGSEA. The length of the CDR3 is 13 residues. CDR3 sequence reads: CSVETGGQETQYF. CDR3 nucleotides: TGCAGCGTCGAGACAGGGGGCCAGGAGACCCAGTACTTC. Supplemented by reference TRBV29-1 and TRBJ2-5, the full variable domain reads SAVISQKPSRDICQRGTSLTIQCQVDSQVTMMFWYRQQPGQSLTLIATANQGSEATYESGFVIDKFPISRPNLTFSTLTVSNMSPEDSSIYLCSVETGGQETQYFGPGTRLLVL.

The J gene is TRBJ2-3, the V gene TRBV6-4; 10 bases match TRBD2. This CDR3 has 15 residues. Trimming at V came to 2 bases and at J to 1 base, leaving 0 bases not matched to a gene. Germline CDR1 and CDR2: MRHNA and SNTAGT. In DNA, the CDR3 is TGTGCCAGCAGTGACGGGACTAGCGGCACAGATACGCAGTATTTT. It is translated as CASSDGTSGTDTQYF.

The chain combines TRBV30 with TRBJ1-6; D call uncertain. Trimming removed 3 bases from V and 9 bases from J, with 12 bases in between. The CDR3 is 13 amino acids. Germline loops: CDR1 GTSNPN, CDR2 SVGIG (reference sequence). CDR3 residues: CAWSGMVRSPLHF. The CDR3 nucleotides are TGTGCCTGGAGCGGGATGGTCCGTTCACCCCTCCACTTT.

In its sample, this clone was seen a few times. The genes are TRBV20-1 and TRBJ1-2, with 8 bases that match TRBD1. The CDR3 consists of 10 residues. The germline CDR1 and CDR2 sequences are DFQATT and SNEGSKA (reference sequence). The CDR3 loop is CTTGGTGYTF. The CDR3 region has the DNA TGCACTACAGGGGGAACTGGCTACACCTTC.

Notes on this clone: The junction and the germline gene differ at one end; a read error may be behind it. The gene calls are TRBV24-1 and TRBJ1-5, with 10 bases that match TRBD1. CDR3 length: 16 residues. Germline assignment: CDR1 KGHDR and CDR2 SFDVKD. CDR3 DNA sequence: TGTGCCACCAGTGACCGGACAGGGGGTCCTAATCAGCTCCAGCATTTT. It is translated as CATSDRTGGPNQLQHF.

The CDR3 DNA is TGTGCCAGCAGCGTAGAAGATTCGGGCGAGCAGTACTTC. It translates to CASSVEDSGEQYF. J is TRBJ2-7 and V is TRBV9, with D uncertain. CDR1 is SGDLS and CDR2 is YYNGEE in the germline V gene. The CDR3 extends over 13 amino acids. Trimming removed 0 bases at V and 6 bases at J, with 10 bases between.

V usage is TRBV30 and J usage is TRBJ1-4; 9 nucleotides align to TRBD1. Germline-derived CDR1 and CDR2 are GTSNPN and SVGIG (reference sequence). The trim removed 2 bases at V and 10 bases at J, leaving 11 bases unmatched. This CDR3 is 15 amino acids long. As DNA, the CDR3 is TGTGCCTGGAGTCGAGAAGGACAGGGGTACGGAAAACTGTTTTTT. Protein: CAWSREGQGYGKLFF.